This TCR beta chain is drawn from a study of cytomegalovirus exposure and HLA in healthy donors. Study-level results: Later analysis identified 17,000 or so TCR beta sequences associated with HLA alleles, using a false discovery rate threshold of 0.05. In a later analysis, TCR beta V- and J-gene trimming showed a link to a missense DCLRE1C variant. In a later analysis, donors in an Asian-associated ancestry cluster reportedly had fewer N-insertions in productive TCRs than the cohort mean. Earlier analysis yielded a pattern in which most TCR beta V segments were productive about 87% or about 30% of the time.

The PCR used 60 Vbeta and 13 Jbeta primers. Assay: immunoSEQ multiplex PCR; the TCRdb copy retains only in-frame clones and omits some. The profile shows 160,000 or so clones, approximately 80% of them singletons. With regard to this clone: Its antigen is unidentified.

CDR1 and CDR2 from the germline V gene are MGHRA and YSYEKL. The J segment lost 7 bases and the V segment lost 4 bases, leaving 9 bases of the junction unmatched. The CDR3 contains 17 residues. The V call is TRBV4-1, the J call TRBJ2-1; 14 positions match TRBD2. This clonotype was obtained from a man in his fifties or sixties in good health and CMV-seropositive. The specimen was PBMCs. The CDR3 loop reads CASSPRGTSGSRNEQFF. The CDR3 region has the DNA TGCGCCAGCAGCCCCCGAGGGACTAGCGGGAGTAGGAATGAGCAGTTCTTC.